The T cell receptor (beta chain) under discussion was sequenced for a study of blood T cell repertoires in COVID-19. In the study overall: The origin of the acute and convalescent COVID-19 samples was the United States, Italy and Spain. From T cells, B-cell-depleted T cells, or PBMCs came the material, which was cDNA or gDNA.

Source study methods: Estimation of nucleated cell counts was performed using reference gene primer amplification. Produced via immunoSEQ multiplex PCR; TCRdb's table is partial and in-frame only. D and trimming were read from the DNA, whereas the V and J calls and clone size are those reported in that table. Of some 250,000 clones detected, approximately 88% appear once; the ten largest clones hold about 0.74%. CDR3 size: 16 residues. Trimming cost V 1 base and J 0 bases, with 13 bases left between them. Germline V gives CDR1 SGHRS, CDR2 YFSETQ. The chain recombines TRBV5-1 with TRBJ1-2; D is unresolved. The TCR originated in a woman aged 25-40 years with acute or convalescent COVID-19. Material: peripheral blood. The CDR3 region has the DNA TGCGCCAGCAGCTTGTGGTCGGAGGGCGCTAACTATGGCTACACCTTC. Amino acids: CASSLWSEGANYGYTF.